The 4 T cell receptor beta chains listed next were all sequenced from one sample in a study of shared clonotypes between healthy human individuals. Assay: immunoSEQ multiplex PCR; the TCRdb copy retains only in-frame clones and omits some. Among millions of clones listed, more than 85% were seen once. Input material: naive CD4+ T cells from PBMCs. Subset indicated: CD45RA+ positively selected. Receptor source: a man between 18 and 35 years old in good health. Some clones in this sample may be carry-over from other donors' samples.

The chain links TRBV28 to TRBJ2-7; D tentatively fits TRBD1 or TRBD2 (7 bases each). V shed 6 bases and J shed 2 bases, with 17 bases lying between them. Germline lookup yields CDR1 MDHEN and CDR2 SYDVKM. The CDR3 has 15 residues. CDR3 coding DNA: TGTGCCAGCAGCTCAGGGGGGAGGGGTACCTACGAGCAGTACTTC. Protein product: CASSSGGRGTYEQYF.

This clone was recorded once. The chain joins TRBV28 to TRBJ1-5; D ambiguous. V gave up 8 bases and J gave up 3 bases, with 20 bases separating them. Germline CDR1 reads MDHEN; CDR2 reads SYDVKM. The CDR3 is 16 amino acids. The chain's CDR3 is CASLSSGIGPNQPQHF. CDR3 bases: TGTGCCAGCTTATCCTCGGGGATCGGACCCAATCAGCCCCAGCATTTT.

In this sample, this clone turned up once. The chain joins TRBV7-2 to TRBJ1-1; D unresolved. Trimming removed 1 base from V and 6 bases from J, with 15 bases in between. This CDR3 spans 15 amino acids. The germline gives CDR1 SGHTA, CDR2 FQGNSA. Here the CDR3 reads CASSLELGVRAEAFF. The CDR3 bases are TGTGCCAGCAGCTTAGAGCTTGGGGTTAGGGCTGAAGCTTTCTTT.

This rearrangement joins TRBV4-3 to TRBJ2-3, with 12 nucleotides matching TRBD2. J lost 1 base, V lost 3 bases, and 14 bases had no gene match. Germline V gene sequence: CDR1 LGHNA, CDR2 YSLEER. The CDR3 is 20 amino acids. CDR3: CASSHTTSGSIIYGTDTQYF. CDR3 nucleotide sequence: TGCGCCAGCAGCCACACGACTAGCGGGAGTATAATTTACGGCACAGATACGCAGTATTTT.